This T cell receptor beta chain appears in the sequencing data of a study of cytomegalovirus exposure and HLA in healthy donors. This clone appeared a single time. Per germline, CDR1 MNHEY and CDR2 SMNVEV (reference sequence). CDR3 length equals 15 residues. V dropped 4 bases and J dropped 3; count of bases not matched to a gene: 5. The PCR was carried out with 60 Vbeta primers and 13 Jbeta primers. The repertoire was sequenced with immunoSEQ multiplex PCR; TCRdb's copy has only in-frame clones and lacks some. This sample has approximately 150,000 clones, with approximately 84% found just once. This rearrangement joins TRBV27 to TRBJ1-1; 10 nucleotides line up with TRBD1. The TCR comes from a man younger than 35 in good health and CMV-seronegative. Sequencing was performed on PBMCs. The CDR3 loop is CASSYWTGGDTEAFF. DNA of the CDR3: TGTGCCAGCAGTTATTGGACAGGGGGAGACACTGAAGCTTTCTTT.